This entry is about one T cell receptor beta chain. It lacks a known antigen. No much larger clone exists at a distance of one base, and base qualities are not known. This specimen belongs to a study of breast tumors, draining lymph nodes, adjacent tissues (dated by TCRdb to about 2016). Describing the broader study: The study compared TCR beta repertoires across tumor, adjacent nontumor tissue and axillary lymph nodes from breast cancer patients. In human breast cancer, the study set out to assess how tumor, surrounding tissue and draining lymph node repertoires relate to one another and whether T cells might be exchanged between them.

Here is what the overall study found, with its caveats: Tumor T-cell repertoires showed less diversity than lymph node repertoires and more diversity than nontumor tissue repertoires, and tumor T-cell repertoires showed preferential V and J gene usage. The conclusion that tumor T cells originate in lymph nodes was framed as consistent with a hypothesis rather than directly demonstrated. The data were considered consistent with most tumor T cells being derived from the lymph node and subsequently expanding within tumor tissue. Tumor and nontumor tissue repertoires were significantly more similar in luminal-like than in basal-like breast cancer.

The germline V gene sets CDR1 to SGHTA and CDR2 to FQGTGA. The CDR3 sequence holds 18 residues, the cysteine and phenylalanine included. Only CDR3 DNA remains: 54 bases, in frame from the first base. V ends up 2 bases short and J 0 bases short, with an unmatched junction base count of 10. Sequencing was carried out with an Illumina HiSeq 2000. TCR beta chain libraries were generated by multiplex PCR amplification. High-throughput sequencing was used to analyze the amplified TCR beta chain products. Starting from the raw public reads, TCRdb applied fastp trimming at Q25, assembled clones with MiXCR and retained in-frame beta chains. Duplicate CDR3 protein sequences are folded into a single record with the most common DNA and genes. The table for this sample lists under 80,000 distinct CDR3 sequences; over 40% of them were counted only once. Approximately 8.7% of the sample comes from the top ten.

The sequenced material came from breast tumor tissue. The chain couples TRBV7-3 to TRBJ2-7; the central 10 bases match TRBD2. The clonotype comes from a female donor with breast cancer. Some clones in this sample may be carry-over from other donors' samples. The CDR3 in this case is CASSLGARLAGVSYEQYF. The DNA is TGTGCCAGCAGCTTAGGCGCTCGGCTAGCGGGAGTCTCCTACGAGCAGTACTTC.